This section outlines one TCR beta chain sequence together with its context. Its antigen remains undetermined. Base qualities are missing; no much larger clone stands one base away. Repertoires were sampled multiple times during chemoradiotherapy, which allowed clonal expansion in the tumor microenvironment to be followed. The CDR3 runs 14 amino acids, cysteine and phenylalanine included. Just CDR3 DNA is preserved here, 42 bases in frame from base 1. From a lookup of the germline V gene, CDR1 and CDR2 are SGDLS and YYNGEE. V and J are trimmed by 4 bases and 7 bases, and the gene matches miss 11 bases of the junction. The sample comes from a study of chemoradiotherapy in HPV16-positive cancers (dated by TCRdb to the early 2020s). Regarding the complete study: Candidate HPV-specific T-cell clones and common TCR motifs were defined through functional T-cell assays on cells from a couple of HPV16-positive patients. Whether T-cell immunity against the HPV oncoproteins E6 and E7 changes during chemoradiotherapy and whether survival is affected by this immunity were examined in the study. TCR repertoires from some 89 patients with HPV-related cancers were then used to track the candidate HPV-specific TCRs and motifs. Study-level results and caveats: Expansion of candidate HPV-specific clones and E7-related TCR motifs was observed in the tumor microenvironment during treatment, whereas no such expansion was observed for non-HPV-specific T cells. Improved recurrence-free survival in HPV16-positive patients was associated with expansion of HPV-responsive T cells during chemoradiotherapy. The survival association was reported for HPV16-positive patients, and the functional definition of HPV-specific T cells was derived from only two HPV16-positive patients.

The method behind the library was the immunoSEQ multiplex PCR assay. TCRdb carries this immuneACCESS record with in-frame sequences only. Its versions omit some clonotypes, under half of them owing to an unresolved V gene in the studies checked, with the rest unexplained. This sample is represented by 25,000 to 40,000 clones; around 89% of them were singletons. Over 3% of the sample is taken by the ten largest. The origin of this receptor is a human donor with HPV-associated anogenital cancer. This chain joins TRBV9 to TRBJ2-7; 7 middle bases align to TRBD2. Source: blood, taken from a patient who underwent chemoradiotherapy. The DNA sequence follows: TGTGCCAGCAGCCCCGGGGGGAGGGGCGGAGAGCAGTACTTC. It codes for CASSPGGRGGEQYF.